The sequence of this TCR beta chain was determined in a study of cytomegalovirus exposure and HLA in healthy donors. For this clone: Antigen unknown.

PCR involved 60 Vbeta and 13 Jbeta primers. The method was immunoSEQ multiplex PCR; TCRdb's version includes in-frame clones alone and lacks a portion of them. Counted here are approximately 170,000 clones, around 81% occurring once; the ten biggest clones make up roughly 1.4%. Findings of the study overall: The authors later found HLA-associated TCR beta chains more clonally expanded than equally common others.

Per germline, CDR1 SEHNR and CDR2 FQNEAQ (reference sequence). This CDR3 is built from 13 residues. J was trimmed by 16 bases and V by 1 base; bases with no gene match: 7. Sequenced material: PBMCs. The chain links TRBV7-9 to TRBJ2-4; 10 positions match TRBD1. The sequence came from a man in his forties in good health and CMV-seronegative. The DNA of the CDR3 is TGTGCCAGCAGCTTAGTAACAGGGACAGGGGCATACTTC. Protein: CASSLVTGTGAYF. Variable domain in full (rest from reference TRBV7-9 and TRBJ2-4): DTGVSQNPRHKITKRGQNVTFRCDPISEHNRLYWYRQTLGQGPEFLTYFQNEAQLEKSRLLSDRFSAERPKGSFSTLEIQRTEQGDSAMYLCASSLVTGTGAYFGAGTRLSVL.